This TCR beta chain was identified during a study of T cell repertoires in cytomegalovirus infection (dated by TCRdb to about 2019). In the study overall: Because public TCR beta signatures pointed to carriage of CMV infection together with the matching HLA type, the HLA type of each donor mattered for the analysis. Results the study describes overall, beyond this receptor: In both this cohort and an independent cohort of under 450 donors, the cumulative frequency of public TCR beta family members distinguished carriers of CMV infection plus the relevant HLA type. The ex vivo response was dominated by HLA-C-restricted CMV-specific TCR beta clonotypes, and the single most frequent clonotype in two of eight donors was supplied by these HLA-C-restricted clonotypes.

This clonotype was recorded at least ten times. It lacks a known antigen. Per-nucleotide qualities are absent, and no much larger clonotype sits a single base away. CDR1 and CDR2 are drawn from the germline V gene (reference sequence): SEHNR, FQNEAQ. CDR3 length: 15 amino acids, cysteine to phenylalanine. The entry retains the CDR3 DNA only, 45 bases that are in frame from base 1. A distance of 15 bases separates the germline ends of V and J, which lose 2 bases and 7 bases respectively. Sequencing took place on an Illumina HiSeq 1500. The public reads were reanalyzed by TCRdb: fastp trimming at Q25, MiXCR alignment, in-frame beta chains only. Each CDR3 protein appears once, grouped with its most common genes and DNA. Within this sample are 200,000 to 250,000 distinct CDR3 sequences, with roughly 22% of them counted one time only. The ten biggest clones cover 18% of the sample.

This receptor chain uses TRBV7-9 and TRBJ2-1; TRBD1 is a possible D gene, resting on 6 matching bases. The material sequenced was CD8+ T cells from PBMCs. This TCR was recovered from a human donor in good health (CMV status not recorded). Some clones in this sample may be carry-over from other donors' samples. The CDR3 region reads CASSLFIGQSNEQFF. Read as DNA, the sequence is TGTGCCAGCAGCTTATTCATCGGACAGAGTAATGAGCAGTTCTTC.